This T cell receptor beta chain emerged from a study of OX40 agonist ivuxolimab in advanced cancers. Regarding the study as a whole: Relative to CD4+, CD8+ T cells held more expanded clones on average. Among the lowest peripheral clonal expansion occurred in 0.1-3.0 mg/kg partial responders. Specificity for antigen went undetermined in the expanded peripheral T cells.

This table comes from immunoSEQ multiplex PCR, and its TCRdb copy is limited to in-frame clones, with some not included. This sample has some 80,000 clones, with about 88% found just once. J lost 6 bases, V lost 6 bases, and 11 bases had no gene match. The CDR3 totals 15 residues. The germline gives CDR1 MGHRA, CDR2 YSYEKL. This clone was picked up one time. Its antigen is still unknown. The chain is built from TRBV4-1 and TRBJ2-3; 8 nucleotides line up with TRBD2. The clonotype was recovered from an adult with an advanced solid tumor such as melanoma, head and neck, liver or kidney cancer. Sequencing used CD4+ or CD8+ T cells sorted from blood, obtained in a trial of the OX40 agonist ivuxolimab. DNA for the CDR3: TGCGCCAGCAGAAGAGCGGGGGACTGGAGCGATACGCAGTATTTT. It translates to CASRRAGDWSDTQYF.